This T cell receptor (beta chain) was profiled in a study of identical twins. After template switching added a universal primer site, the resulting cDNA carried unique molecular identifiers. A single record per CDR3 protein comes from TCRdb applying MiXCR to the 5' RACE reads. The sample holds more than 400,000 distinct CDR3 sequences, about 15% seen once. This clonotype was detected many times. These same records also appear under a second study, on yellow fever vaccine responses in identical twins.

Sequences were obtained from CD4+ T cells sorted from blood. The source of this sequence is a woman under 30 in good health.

The DNA for the CDR3 is TGTGCCAGCTCGAAACTAGTTTTCGACACCGGGGAGCTGTTTTTT. This codes for CASSKLVFDTGELFF. The chain uses TRBV12-3 or TRBV12-4 and TRBJ2-2; TRBD2 is a possible D gene (5 bases). The ends were cut back, 8 bases at V and 3 bases at J, with 16 bases in the middle. CDR3 length: 15 amino acids.